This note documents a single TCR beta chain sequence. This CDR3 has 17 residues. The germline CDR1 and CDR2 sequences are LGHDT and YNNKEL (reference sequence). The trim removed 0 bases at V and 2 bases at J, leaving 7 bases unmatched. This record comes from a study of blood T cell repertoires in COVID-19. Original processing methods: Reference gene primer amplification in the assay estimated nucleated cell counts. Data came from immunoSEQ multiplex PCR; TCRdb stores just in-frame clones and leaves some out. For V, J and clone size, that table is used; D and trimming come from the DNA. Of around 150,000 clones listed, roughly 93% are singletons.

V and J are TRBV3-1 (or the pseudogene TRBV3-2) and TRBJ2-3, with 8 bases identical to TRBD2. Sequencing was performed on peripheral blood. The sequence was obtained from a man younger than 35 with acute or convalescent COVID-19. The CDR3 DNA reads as TGTGCCAGCAGCCAAGATCTGCGGGAGGCCACCACAGATACGCAGTATTTT. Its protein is CASSQDLREATTDTQYF.